This TCR beta chain emerged from a study of shared clonotypes between healthy human individuals. The table came from immunoSEQ multiplex PCR; TCRdb's copy has only in-frame clones and leaves some out. The sample yields approximately 350,000 clones, approximately 79% seen once. Notes on this clone: Its antigen is still unknown.

Whole-study findings and limits: Larger estimated richness was generally recorded for naive subsets relative to memory subsets.

The donor cohort consisted entirely of Caucasian adults residing in Nashville, Tennessee. CD45RA+ naive and CD45RA-negative memory subsets were separated from CD4+ cells. V was shortened by 0 bases and J by 2 bases, with 12 bases between the two germline ends. This CDR3 is built from 16 residues. CDR1 SGHKS and CDR2 YYEKEE come from the germline V gene (reference sequence). The rearrangement uses TRBV5-5 and TRBJ1-3, with D maybe TRBD1 (5 bases). The sequence was collected from a man aged 25-45 years in good health. The sample taken for sequencing was memory CD4+ T cells sorted from blood. Sample subset: CD45RA-negative fraction. CDR3 residues: CASSLGQQGPGNTIYF. CDR3 sequence (DNA): TGTGCCAGCAGCTTGGGACAGCAAGGTCCTGGAAACACCATATATTTT.